A single count supports the clone carrying this T cell receptor (beta chain). Antigen: not known. The CDR3 runs 16 residues. CDR1 is MRHNA and CDR2 is SNTAGT in the germline V gene. Losses at the gene ends were 0 bases for V and 3 bases for J; bases not matched to a gene: 5. These data are taken from a study of shared clonotypes between healthy human individuals. Study-level information: The donor group consisted of a couple of women and three men, aged 18 to 49. Study-level findings and limits: Apart from blood, nothing was sampled; tissue repertoires likely differ.

Naive CD8 cells were CD45RO-negative, positively selected for CCR7, excluding terminally differentiated effector memory CD45RA+ cells. Genomic DNA belonging to each subset was distributed in equal measure over several immunoSEQ plates. Method: immunoSEQ multiplex PCR; TCRdb's copy keeps in-frame clones and lacks some. This sample has under 700,000 clones, with approximately 95% found just once. The sequence was collected from a woman aged 25 to 39 in good health. The chain couples TRBV6-4 to TRBJ2-1; 7 bases line up with TRBD2. Sequences were obtained from naive CD8+ T cells sorted from blood. The CDR3 coding sequence is TGTGCCAGCAGTGACTCGACGGGAGGCTACTACAATGAGCAGTTCTTC. As protein: CASSDSTGGYYNEQFF.